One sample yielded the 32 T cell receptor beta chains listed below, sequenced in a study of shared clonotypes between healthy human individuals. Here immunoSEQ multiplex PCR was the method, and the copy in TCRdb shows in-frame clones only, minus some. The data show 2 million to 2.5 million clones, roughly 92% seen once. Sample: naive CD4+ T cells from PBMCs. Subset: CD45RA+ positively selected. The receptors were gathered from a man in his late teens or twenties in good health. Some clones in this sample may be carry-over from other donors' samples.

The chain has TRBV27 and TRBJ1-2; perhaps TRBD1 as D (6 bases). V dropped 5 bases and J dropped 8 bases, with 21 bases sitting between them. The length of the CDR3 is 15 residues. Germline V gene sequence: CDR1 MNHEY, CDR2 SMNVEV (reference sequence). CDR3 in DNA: TGTGCCAGCAGTACAAGGGGGGCAGCCGCCAAAGGCTACACCTTC. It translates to CASSTRGAAAKGYTF.

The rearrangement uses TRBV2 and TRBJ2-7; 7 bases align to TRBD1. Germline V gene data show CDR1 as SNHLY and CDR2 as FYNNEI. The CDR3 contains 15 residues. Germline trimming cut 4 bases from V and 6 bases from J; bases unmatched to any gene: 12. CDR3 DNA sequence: TGTGCCAGCAGTGTTTCGGCGGCTCCAGGGGGCGAGCAGTACTTC. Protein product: CASSVSAAPGGEQYF.

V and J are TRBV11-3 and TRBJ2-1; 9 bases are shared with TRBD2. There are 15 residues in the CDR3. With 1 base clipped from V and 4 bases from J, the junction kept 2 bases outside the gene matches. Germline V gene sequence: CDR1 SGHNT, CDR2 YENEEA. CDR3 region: CASSLALAGYNEQFF. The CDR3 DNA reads TGTGCCAGCAGCTTAGCGCTAGCGGGGTACAATGAGCAGTTCTTC.

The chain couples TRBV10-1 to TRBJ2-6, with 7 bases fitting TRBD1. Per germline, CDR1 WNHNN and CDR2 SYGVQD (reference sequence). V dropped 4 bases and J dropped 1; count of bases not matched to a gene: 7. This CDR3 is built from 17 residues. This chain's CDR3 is CASSAGQDPSGANVLTF. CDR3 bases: TGCGCCAGCAGTGCTGGACAGGATCCATCTGGGGCCAACGTCCTGACTTTC.

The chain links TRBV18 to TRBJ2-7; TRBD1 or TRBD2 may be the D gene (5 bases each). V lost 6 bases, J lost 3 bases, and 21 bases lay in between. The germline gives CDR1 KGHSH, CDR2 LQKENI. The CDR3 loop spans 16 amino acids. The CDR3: CASSPKRGSESYEQYF. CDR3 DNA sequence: TGTGCCAGCTCCCCGAAGAGGGGCTCGGAAAGCTACGAGCAGTACTTC.

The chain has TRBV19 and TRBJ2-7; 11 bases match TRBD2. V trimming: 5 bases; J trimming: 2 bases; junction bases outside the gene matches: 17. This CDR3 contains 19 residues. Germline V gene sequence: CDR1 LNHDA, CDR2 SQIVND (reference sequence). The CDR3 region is CASSRYYAPLAGGTYEQYF. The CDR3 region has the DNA TGTGCCAGTAGTCGATACTATGCTCCGCTAGCGGGAGGAACCTACGAGCAGTACTTC.

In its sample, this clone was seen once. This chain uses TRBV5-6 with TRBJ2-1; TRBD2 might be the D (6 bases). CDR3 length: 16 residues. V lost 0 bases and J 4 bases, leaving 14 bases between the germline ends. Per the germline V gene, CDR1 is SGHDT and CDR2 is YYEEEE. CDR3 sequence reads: CASSLGLSGQYNEQFF. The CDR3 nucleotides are TGTGCCAGCAGCTTGGGGCTCAGCGGGCAATACAATGAGCAGTTCTTC.

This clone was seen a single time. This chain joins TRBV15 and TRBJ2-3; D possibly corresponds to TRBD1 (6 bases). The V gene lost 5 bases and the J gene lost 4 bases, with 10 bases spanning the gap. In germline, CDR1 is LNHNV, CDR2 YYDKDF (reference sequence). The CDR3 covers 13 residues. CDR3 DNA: TGTGCCACCAGCTGGGGGCGCGCAGATACGCAGTATTTT. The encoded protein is CATSWGRADTQYF.

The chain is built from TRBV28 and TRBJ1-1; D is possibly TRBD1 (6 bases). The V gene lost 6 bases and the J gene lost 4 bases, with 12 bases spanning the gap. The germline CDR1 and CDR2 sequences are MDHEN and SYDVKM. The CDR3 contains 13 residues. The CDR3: CASRQPGATEAFF. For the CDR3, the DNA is TGTGCCAGCAGACAACCAGGGGCCACTGAAGCTTTCTTT.

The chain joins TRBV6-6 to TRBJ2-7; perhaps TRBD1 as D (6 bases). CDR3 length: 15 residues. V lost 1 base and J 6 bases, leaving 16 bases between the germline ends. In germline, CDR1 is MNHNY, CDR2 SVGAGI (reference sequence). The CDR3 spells CASSYWPGGGSEQYF. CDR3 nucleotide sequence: TGTGCCAGCAGTTACTGGCCAGGTGGGGGCAGCGAGCAGTACTTC.

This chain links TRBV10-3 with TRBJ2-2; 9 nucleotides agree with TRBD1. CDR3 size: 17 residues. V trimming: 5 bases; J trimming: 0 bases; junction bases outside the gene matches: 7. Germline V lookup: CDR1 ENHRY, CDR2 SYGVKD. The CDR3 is CAISPFTGGANTGELFF. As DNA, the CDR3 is TGTGCCATCAGTCCCTTCACAGGGGGCGCGAACACCGGGGAGCTGTTTTTT.

DNA for the CDR3: TGTGCCAGTAGTATCGTGGGACAGGGGTATGGCTACACCTTC. It specifies CASSIVGQGYGYTF. The rearrangement joins TRBV19 to TRBJ1-2; 10 nucleotides match TRBD1. The trim removed 3 bases at V and 5 bases at J, leaving 3 bases unmatched. Germline V CDR1 and CDR2: LNHDA, SQIVND (reference sequence). CDR3 length: 14 amino acids.

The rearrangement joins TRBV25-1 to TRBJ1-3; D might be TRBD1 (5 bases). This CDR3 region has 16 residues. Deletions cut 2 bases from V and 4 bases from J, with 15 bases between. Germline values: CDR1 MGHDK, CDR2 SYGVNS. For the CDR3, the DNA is TGTGCCAGCAGTGAACCTTCCAGGGCAGGCGGAAACACCATATATTTT. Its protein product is CASSEPSRAGGNTIYF.

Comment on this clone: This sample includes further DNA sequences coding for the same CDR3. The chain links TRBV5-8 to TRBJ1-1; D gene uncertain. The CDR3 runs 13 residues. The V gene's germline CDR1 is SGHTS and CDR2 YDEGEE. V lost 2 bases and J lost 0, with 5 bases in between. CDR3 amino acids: CASSLLMNTEAFF. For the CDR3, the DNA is TGTGCCAGCAGCTTACTAATGAACACTGAAGCTTTCTTT.

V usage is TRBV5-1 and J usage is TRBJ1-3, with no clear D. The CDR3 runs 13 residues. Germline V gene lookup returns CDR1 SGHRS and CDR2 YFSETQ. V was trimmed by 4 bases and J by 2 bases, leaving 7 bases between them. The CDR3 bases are TGCGCCAGCAGCACGGGGACTGGAAACACCATATATTTT. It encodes CASSTGTGNTIYF.

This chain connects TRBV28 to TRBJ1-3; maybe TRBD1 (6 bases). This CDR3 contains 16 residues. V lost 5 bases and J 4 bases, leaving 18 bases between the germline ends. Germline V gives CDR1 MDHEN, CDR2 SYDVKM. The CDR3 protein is CASSEGGESIGNTIYF. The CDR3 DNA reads TGTGCCAGCAGTGAAGGGGGGGAAAGTATAGGAAACACCATATATTTT. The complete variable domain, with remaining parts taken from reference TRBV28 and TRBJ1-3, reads DVKVTQSSRYLVKRTGEKVFLECVQDMDHENMFWYRQDPGLGLRLIYFSYDVKMKEKGDIPEGYSVSREKKERFSLILESASTNQTSMYLCASSEGGESIGNTIYFGEGSWLTVV.

The CDR3 bases are TGTGCCAGCAGGCCCGACACGCGACGGGGCTACACCTTC. Protein sequence: CASRPDTRRGYTF. The gene calls are TRBV6-5 and TRBJ1-2; no clear D. Trimming cost V 6 bases and J 8 bases, with 16 bases left between them. CDR1 and CDR2 from the germline V gene are MNHEY and SVGAGI. This CDR3 contains 13 residues.

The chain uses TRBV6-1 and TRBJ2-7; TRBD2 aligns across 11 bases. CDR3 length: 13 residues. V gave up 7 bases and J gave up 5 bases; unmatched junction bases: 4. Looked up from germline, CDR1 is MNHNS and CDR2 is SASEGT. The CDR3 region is CASILAGGHEQYF. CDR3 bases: TGTGCCAGCATCCTAGCGGGAGGCCACGAGCAGTACTTC.

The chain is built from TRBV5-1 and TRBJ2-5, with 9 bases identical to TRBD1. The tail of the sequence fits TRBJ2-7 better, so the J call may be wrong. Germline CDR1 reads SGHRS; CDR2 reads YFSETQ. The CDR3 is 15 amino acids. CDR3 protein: CASSSTGTGSYEQYF. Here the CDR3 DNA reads TGCGCCAGCAGTTCGACCGGGACAGGGTCCTACGAGCAGTACTTC.

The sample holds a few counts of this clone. CDR3 sequence (DNA): TGTGCCAGCAGCTCTCGAAACGGAGGGAAAGAGACCCAGTACTTC. Encoded protein: CASSSRNGGKETQYF. The V call is TRBV7-9, the J call TRBJ2-5; D is possibly TRBD2 (6 bases). The CDR3 contains 15 residues. V lost 4 bases to trimming and J lost 3 bases, with 15 bases between them. Germline CDR1 reads SEHNR; CDR2 reads FQNEAQ (reference sequence).

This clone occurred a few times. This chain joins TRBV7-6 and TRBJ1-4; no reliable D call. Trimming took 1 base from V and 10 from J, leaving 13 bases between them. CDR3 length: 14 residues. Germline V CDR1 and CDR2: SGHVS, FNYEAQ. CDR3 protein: CASSLGGNWGKLFF. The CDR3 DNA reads TGTGCCAGCAGCTTAGGCGGGAACTGGGGAAAACTGTTTTTT.

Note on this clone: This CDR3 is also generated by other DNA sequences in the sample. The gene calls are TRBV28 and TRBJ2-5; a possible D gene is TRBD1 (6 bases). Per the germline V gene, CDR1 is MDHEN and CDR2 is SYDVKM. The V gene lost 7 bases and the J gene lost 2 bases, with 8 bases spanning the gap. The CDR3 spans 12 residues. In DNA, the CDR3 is TGTGCCAGCACTAGGGGGCAAGAGACCCAGTACTTC. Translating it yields CASTRGQETQYF.

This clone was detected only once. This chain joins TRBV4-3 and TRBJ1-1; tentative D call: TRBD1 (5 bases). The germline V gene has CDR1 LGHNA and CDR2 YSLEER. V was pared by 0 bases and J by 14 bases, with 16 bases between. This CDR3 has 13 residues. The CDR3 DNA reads TGCGCCAGCAGCCAAGATCTCAGTGCCCGGGGGTTCTTT. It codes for CASSQDLSARGFF.

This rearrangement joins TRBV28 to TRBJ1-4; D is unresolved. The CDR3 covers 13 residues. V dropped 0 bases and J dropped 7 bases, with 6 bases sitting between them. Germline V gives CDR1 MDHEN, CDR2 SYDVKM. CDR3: CASSLWSGEKLFF. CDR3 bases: TGTGCCAGCAGTTTATGGTCGGGTGAAAAACTGTTTTTT.

The CDR3 loop reads CASSTRLTGTGELFF. The CDR3 nucleotides are TGTGCCAGCAGCACCCGTTTAACAGGTACCGGGGAGCTGTTTTTT. The chain has TRBV9 and TRBJ2-2, with D possibly matching TRBD1 (5 bases). CDR1 is SGDLS, CDR2 YYNGEE, per germline. The CDR3 is 15 amino acids. Trimming pared 4 bases from V and 5 bases from J, leaving 15 bases between.

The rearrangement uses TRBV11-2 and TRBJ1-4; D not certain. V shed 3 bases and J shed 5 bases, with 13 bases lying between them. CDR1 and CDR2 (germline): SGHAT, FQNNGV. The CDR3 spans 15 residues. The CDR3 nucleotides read TGTGCCAGCAGCTTTAGGCAAGACCTCAATGAAAAACTGTTTTTT. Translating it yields CASSFRQDLNEKLFF.

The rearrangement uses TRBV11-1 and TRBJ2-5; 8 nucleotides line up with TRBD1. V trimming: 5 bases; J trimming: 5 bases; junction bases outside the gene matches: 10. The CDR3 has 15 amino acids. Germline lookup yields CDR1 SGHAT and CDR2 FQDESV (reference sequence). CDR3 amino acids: CASSPGDRFRETQYF. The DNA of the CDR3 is TGTGCCAGCAGCCCGGGGGACAGGTTTCGTGAGACCCAGTACTTC.

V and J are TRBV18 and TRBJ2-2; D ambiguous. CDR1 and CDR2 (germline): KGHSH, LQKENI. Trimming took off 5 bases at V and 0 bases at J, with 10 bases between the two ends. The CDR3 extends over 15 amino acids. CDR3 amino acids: CASSAQRANTGELFF. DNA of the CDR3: TGTGCCAGCTCAGCACAAAGGGCGAACACCGGGGAGCTGTTTTTT. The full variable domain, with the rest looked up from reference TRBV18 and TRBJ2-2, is NAGVMQNPRHLVRRRGQEARLRCSPMKGHSHVYWYRQLPEEGLKFMVYLQKENIIDESGMPKERFSAEFPKEGPSILRIQQVVRGDSAAYFCASSAQRANTGELFFGEGSRLTVL.

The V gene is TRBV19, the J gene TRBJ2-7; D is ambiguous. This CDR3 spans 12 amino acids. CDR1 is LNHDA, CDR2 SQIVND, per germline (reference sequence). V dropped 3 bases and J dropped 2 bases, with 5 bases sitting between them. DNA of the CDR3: TGTGCCAGTAGTATTGGCCCCTACGAGCAGTACTTC. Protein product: CASSIGPYEQYF.

The CDR3 sequence: CASRAQGAHQPQHF. The CDR3 nucleotides read TGTGCCAGCAGGGCACAGGGGGCTCATCAGCCCCAGCATTTT. This chain links TRBV6-1 with TRBJ1-5, with 9 bases matching TRBD1. Per the germline V gene, CDR1 is MNHNS and CDR2 is SASEGT. With V trimmed by 6 bases and J by 5 bases, 5 bases remained unmatched. CDR3 length: 14 amino acids.

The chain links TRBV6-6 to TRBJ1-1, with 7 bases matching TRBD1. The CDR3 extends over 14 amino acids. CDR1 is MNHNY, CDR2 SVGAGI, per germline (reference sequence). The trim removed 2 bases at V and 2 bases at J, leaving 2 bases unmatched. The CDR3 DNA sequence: TGTGCCAGCAGTTACGGGACAGAAAACACTGAAGCTTTCTTT. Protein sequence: CASSYGTENTEAFF.

The CDR3 DNA sequence: TGTGCCAGCAGTTTAGGTGGACAGGTAGGCGAGCAGTACTTC. Amino acid sequence: CASSLGGQVGEQYF. The chain has TRBV28 and TRBJ2-7, with 7 bases fitting TRBD1. The CDR3 consists of 14 residues. After removal of 2 bases from V and 6 bases from J, the junction contained 7 bases not matched to a gene. Per germline, CDR1 MDHEN and CDR2 SYDVKM.